These T cell receptor beta chains were read from a single sample in a study of OX40 agonist ivuxolimab in advanced cancers. Profiled with immunoSEQ multiplex PCR; TCRdb holds only in-frame clones, not every one. The repertoire holds some 90,000 clones, with approximately 90% as singletons. This material consisted of CD4+ or CD8+ T cells sorted from blood, taken in a trial of the OX40 agonist ivuxolimab. These receptors all stem from an adult with an advanced solid tumor such as melanoma, head and neck, liver or kidney cancer. The CDR3 runs from the conserved cysteine through the conserved F or W. The D gene is left open where the match is weak. Where a row states a size, it is once, few, many or the class of an expanded clone; other rows omit it.

clone_size	cdr3_length	v_call	d_call	j_call	cdr3_aa	cdr3_nt
NA	14	TRBV29-1	TRBD2	TRBJ2-3	CSVDIAGSTDTQYF	TGCAGCGTTGACATAGCGGGAAGCACAGATACGCAGTATTTT
NA	13	TRBV28	NA	TRBJ1-2	CASRTRSLYGYTF	TGTGCCAGCAGAACCAGGAGCCTCTATGGCTACACCTTC
NA	15	TRBV7-9	TRBD1	TRBJ1-1	CASSLGTGEPTEAFF	TGTGCCAGCAGCTTAGGGACAGGGGAGCCCACTGAAGCTTTCTTT
NA	13	TRBV5-1	NA	TRBJ2-1	CASSASLIGIRFF	TGCGCCAGCAGCGCATCCCTAATAGGGATTCGGTTCTTC
NA	15	TRBV29-1	NA	TRBJ1-4	CSVEGGGSFNEKLFF	TGCAGCGTTGAAGGGGGGGGCAGTTTTAATGAAAAACTGTTTTTT
NA	15	TRBV5-4	NA	TRBJ1-2	CASSLKAGARYGYTF	TGTGCCAGCAGCTTGAAGGCAGGGGCCCGTTATGGCTACACCTTC
NA	15	TRBV7-3	TRBD1	TRBJ1-6	CASSLNAQGLSPLHF	TGTGCCAGCAGCTTAAACGCACAGGGGTTATCACCCCTCCACTTT
NA	12	TRBV6-7	NA	TRBJ2-7	CASSYWAGEQYF	TGTGCCAGCAGTTACTGGGCGGGCGAGCAGTACTTC
NA	15	TRBV9	TRBD1	TRBJ2-7	CASSTRTGVHYEQYF	TGTGCCAGCAGCACCAGGACAGGGGTCCACTACGAGCAGTACTTC
NA	17	TRBV11-3	NA	TRBJ2-4	CASSLVGQGAAKNIQYF	TGTGCCAGCAGCTTAGTGGGGCAGGGAGCGGCCAAAAACATTCAGTACTTC
once	14	TRBV5-1	NA	TRBJ1-1	CASSLMATNTEAFF	TGCGCCAGCAGCTTGATGGCCACGAACACTGAAGCTTTCTTT
NA	11	TRBV14	NA	TRBJ2-5	CASSRSETQYF	TGTGCCAGCAGCCGATCCGAGACCCAGTACTTC
NA	17	TRBV7-9	NA	TRBJ2-6	CASSYRGGESGANVLTF	TGTGCCAGCAGCTATCGAGGCGGGGAGTCGGGGGCCAACGTCCTGACTTTC
NA	14	TRBV4-2	TRBD1	TRBJ1-1	CASSQGQDYTEAFF	TGTGCCAGCAGCCAGGGACAGGATTATACTGAAGCTTTCTTT
NA	15	TRBV19	NA	TRBJ2-3	CASNTGRGATDTQYF	TGTGCCAGTAACACGGGCAGGGGGGCCACAGATACGCAGTATTTT
NA	12	TRBV9	NA	TRBJ2-2	CASSVNTGELFF	TGTGCCAGCAGCGTGAACACCGGGGAGCTGTTTTTT
NA	12	TRBV7-9	NA	TRBJ1-2	CASSLKNPGYTF	TGTGCCAGCAGCTTAAAAAATCCTGGCTACACCTTC
NA	14	TRBV6-6	NA	TRBJ1-1	CASRTPTGNTEAFF	TGTGCCAGCAGGACCCCTACAGGGAACACTGAAGCTTTCTTT
NA	17	TRBV5-1	TRBD2	TRBJ2-7	CASSRGLAGGGPYEQYF	TGCGCCAGCAGCAGGGGACTAGCGGGAGGGGGGCCCTACGAGCAGTACTTC
NA	15	TRBV6-5	NA	TRBJ1-3	CASSYLTENRNTIYF	TGTGCCAGCAGTTACCTCACGGAGAATCGAAACACCATATATTTT
NA	16	TRBV18	NA	TRBJ1-1	CASSPLAPPIGTEAFF	TGTGCCAGCTCACCCTTAGCCCCTCCGATTGGCACTGAAGCTTTCTTT
NA	14	TRBV7-2	TRBD2	TRBJ2-3	CASSLLPTSGRQYF	TGTGCCAGCAGCTTACTCCCGACTAGCGGGAGACAGTATTTT
NA	15	TRBV29-1	NA	TRBJ1-2	CSVDKWGQSTYGYTF	TGCAGCGTTGATAAGTGGGGGCAGTCGACCTATGGCTACACCTTC